Each of the 13 T cell receptor beta chains below was sequenced from the same sample in a study of regulatory T cells in long-lasting Graves disease (dated by TCRdb to about 2021). Receptor libraries were prepared by multiplex PCR. The instrument was an Illumina HiSeq 4000. iRepertoire HTBI primers and Arm-PCR amplification of CDR3 regions were used to construct TCR beta libraries. Using fastp at Q25 and MiXCR, TCRdb reprocessed the public reads and kept productive beta chains. Rows matching on CDR3 protein sequence are summarized as one entry with the most common DNA and genes. The sample table lists over 650,000 distinct CDR3 sequences, around 30% of them with a count of one. The top ten hold about two fifths of the sample. In light of the paper, this sample's time point label describes: persistent/refractory GD, antithyroid drugs over 5 years with positive TRAb. For both TCR sequencing and RNA sequencing, RNA was extracted from PBMCs using TRIzol.

The sample consisted of peripheral blood mononuclear cells (PBMCs), taken when the disease was refractory, from a patient treated with antithyroid drugs. The source is a female donor with Graves disease.

J is TRBJ2-2 and V is TRBV19, with D perhaps matching TRBD1 (6 bases). Germline V CDR1 and CDR2: LNHDA, SQIVND (reference sequence). The V gene lost 5 bases and the J gene lost 4 bases, with 14 bases spanning the gap. CDR3 length: 15 amino acids. The CDR3 coding sequence is TGTGCCAGTAGTGCCAGGGGATCGGGCACCGGGGAGCTGTTTTTT. The encoded protein is CASSARGSGTGELFF.

This clonotype was seen many times. The chain combines TRBV5-1 with TRBJ1-3; D not resolved. V lost 0 bases, J lost 0 bases, and 4 bases lay in between. CDR1 SGHRS and CDR2 YFSETQ come from the germline V gene. The CDR3 spans 14 residues. This chain's CDR3 is CASSLDGSGNTIYF. The DNA of the CDR3 is TGCGCCAGCAGCTTGGACGGCTCTGGAAACACCATATATTTT.

The genes are TRBV3-1 and TRBJ2-5; D gene uncertain. Trimming stripped 0 bases from V and 1 base from J, with 9 bases between. CDR3 length: 15 amino acids. In germline, CDR1 is LGHDT, CDR2 YNNKEL (reference sequence). The CDR3 loop reads CASSQESRTQETQYF. CDR3 coding DNA: TGTGCCAGCAGCCAAGAGTCACGGACCCAAGAGACCCAGTACTTC.

This chain uses TRBV7-9 with TRBJ1-5; D gene uncertain. The CDR3 sequence is 15 residues long. V shed 4 bases and J shed 3 bases, with 13 bases lying between them. Germline CDR1 and CDR2: SEHNR and FQNEAQ (reference sequence). The CDR3 is CASSSGTSFNQPQHF. The DNA of the CDR3 is TGTGCCAGCAGCTCGGGAACCAGCTTCAATCAGCCCCAGCATTTT.

The table lists this clonotype with a few counts. J is TRBJ1-5 and V is TRBV11-2; TRBD1 matches 10 bases. The CDR3 is made up of 16 amino acids. V was clipped by 4 bases and J by 1 base; unmatched bases: 4. Germline V gene sequence: CDR1 SGHAT, CDR2 FQNNGV. Written as DNA, the CDR3 is TGTGCCAGCAGCTCAGACAGGGGGCCAAGCAATCAGCCCCAGCATTTT. It yields the protein CASSSDRGPSNQPQHF.

This clonotype appeared many times. The chain combines TRBV2 with TRBJ2-2, with 8 positions matching TRBD1. The CDR3 totals 13 residues. Germline values: CDR1 SNHLY, CDR2 FYNNEI. J was trimmed by 5 bases and V by 6 bases; bases with no gene match: 2. CDR3 coding DNA: TGTGCCAGCAGGGACAGGGAAACCGGGGAGCTGTTTTTT. It codes for CASRDRETGELFF.

This clonotype has more than one count but fewer than ten. The chain is built from TRBV5-1 and TRBJ1-2; 7 bases agree with TRBD1. CDR1 SGHRS and CDR2 YFSETQ come from the germline V gene. V lost 4 bases to trimming and J lost 7 bases; unmatched junction nucleotides: 7. CDR3 length equals 13 residues. CDR3 protein: CASSPTGDLGYTF. CDR3 coding DNA: TGCGCCAGCAGCCCTACAGGGGATCTTGGCTACACCTTC.

This clonotype was seen a handful of times. The chain combines TRBV2 with TRBJ2-3, with a tentative D call TRBD1 (6 bases). CDR3 size: 16 residues. Germline CDR1 SNHLY, CDR2 FYNNEI. The V end was cut by 4 bases, the J end by 2 bases, with 16 bases between. In DNA, the CDR3 is TGTGCCAGCAGTGTGACGGGACAAAGAAACACAGATACGCAGTATTTT. It specifies CASSVTGQRNTDTQYF.

CDR3 nucleotides: TGTGCCAGTAGTATATTTGGAACAGCCCTTGAGGATGGCTACACCTTC. Its translation: CASSIFGTALEDGYTF. The rearrangement joins TRBV19 to TRBJ1-2; D ambiguous. V gave up 2 bases and J gave up 6 bases, with 19 bases separating them. CDR3 size: 16 residues. Germline CDR1 LNHDA, CDR2 SQIVND (reference sequence).

V is TRBV5-1 and J is TRBJ2-2; 9 bases map to TRBD2. CDR3 length equals 16 residues. The germline V gene encodes CDR1 SGHRS and CDR2 YFSETQ. With 2 bases clipped from V and 6 bases from J, the junction kept 8 bases outside the gene matches. The CDR3: CASSFRGTSSAGELFF. CDR3 sequence (DNA): TGCGCCAGCAGCTTCCGGGGGACTAGCTCGGCCGGGGAGCTGTTTTTT.

In this sample, this clonotype turned up many times. This chain joins TRBV6-9 and TRBJ1-1; the match to TRBD1 covers 8 bases. The CDR3 consists of 14 residues. Germline lookup yields CDR1 MNHGY and CDR2 SVAAGI. V shed 3 bases, J shed 5 bases, and the junction held 5 bases outside the gene matches. CDR3 sequence reads: CASSYRTGWTEAFF. The CDR3, as DNA: TGTGCCAGCAGTTACCGGACAGGGTGGACTGAAGCTTTCTTT.

The V call is TRBV5-1, the J call TRBJ2-7; 7 nucleotides agree with TRBD1. The germline gives CDR1 SGHRS, CDR2 YFSETQ. V shed 2 bases and J 2 bases; nucleotides not matched to a gene: 7. The CDR3 is made up of 15 amino acids. The CDR3 spells CASSFTGVTPYEQYF. The CDR3 DNA reads TGCGCCAGCAGCTTCACAGGGGTGACCCCCTACGAGCAGTACTTC.

The sample holds a few counts of this clonotype. CDR3 DNA sequence: TGTGCCTGGAGTGTACGGGTAAGGAGGACTGAAGCTTTCTTT. It encodes CAWSVRVRRTEAFF. The V and J genes are TRBV30 and TRBJ1-1; D unclear. The CDR3 has 14 amino acids. The V end lost 0 bases, the J end lost 5 bases, and 13 bases lay between the germline ends. Per germline, CDR1 GTSNPN and CDR2 SVGIG (reference sequence). The whole variable domain, filled in from reference TRBV30 and TRBJ1-1, reads SQTIHQWPATLVQPVGSPLSLECTVEGTSNPNLYWYRQAAGRGLQLLFYSVGIGQISSEVPQNLSASRPQDRQFILSSKKLLLSDSGFYLCAWSVRVRRTEAFFGQGTRLTVV.